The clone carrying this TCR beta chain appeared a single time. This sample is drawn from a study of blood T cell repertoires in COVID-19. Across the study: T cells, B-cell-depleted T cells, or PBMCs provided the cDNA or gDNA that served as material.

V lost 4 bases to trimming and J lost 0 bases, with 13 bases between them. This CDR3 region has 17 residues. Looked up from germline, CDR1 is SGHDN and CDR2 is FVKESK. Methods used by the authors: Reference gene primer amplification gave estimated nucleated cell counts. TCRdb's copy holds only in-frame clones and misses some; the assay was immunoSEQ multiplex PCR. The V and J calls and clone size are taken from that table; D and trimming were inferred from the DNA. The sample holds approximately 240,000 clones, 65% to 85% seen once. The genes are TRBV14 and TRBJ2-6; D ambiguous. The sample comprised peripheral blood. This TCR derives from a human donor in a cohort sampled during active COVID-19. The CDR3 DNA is TGTGCCAGCAGCCGAAAGCCAAGAGACTCTGGGGCCAACGTCCTGACTTTC. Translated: CASSRKPRDSGANVLTF.